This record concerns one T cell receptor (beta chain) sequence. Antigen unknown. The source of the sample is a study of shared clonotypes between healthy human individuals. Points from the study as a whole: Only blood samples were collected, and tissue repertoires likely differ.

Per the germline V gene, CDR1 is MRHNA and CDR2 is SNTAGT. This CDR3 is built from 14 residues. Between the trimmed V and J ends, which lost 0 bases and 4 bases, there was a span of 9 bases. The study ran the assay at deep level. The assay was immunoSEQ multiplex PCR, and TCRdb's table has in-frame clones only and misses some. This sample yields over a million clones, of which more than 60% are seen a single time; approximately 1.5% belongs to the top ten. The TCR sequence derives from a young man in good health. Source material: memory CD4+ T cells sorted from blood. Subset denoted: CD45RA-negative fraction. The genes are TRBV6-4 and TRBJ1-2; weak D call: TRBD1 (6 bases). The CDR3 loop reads CASSDSGRGYGYTF. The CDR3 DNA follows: TGTGCCAGCAGTGACTCTGGCAGGGGCTATGGCTACACCTTC.